The rows below give T cell receptor beta chains drawn from one sample of a study of regulatory T cells in long-lasting Graves disease. MiXCR was run by TCRdb on the multiplex PCR reads, yielding one entry per CDR3 protein. The repertoire consists of 400,000 to 500,000 distinct CDR3 sequences, with around a fifth occurring once and the leading ten covering over 6%. Sequenced material: peripheral blood mononuclear cells (PBMCs), taken when the disease was refractory, from a patient treated with antithyroid drugs. The receptor source for this set is a female donor with Graves disease. The CDR3 runs from the conserved cysteine through the conserved F or W. A D gene is named only where the DNA matches it firmly. Clone size is not always given. Where it is, it says once, few, many or a class for expanded clones.

J gene,V gene,D gene,clone size,CDR3 DNA,CDR3 protein
TRBJ2-4,TRBV6-6,.,.,TGTGCCAGCAGTTACTCGAGCAAGGGAAAAAACATTCAGTACTTC,CASSYSSKGKNIQYF
TRBJ1-5,TRBV3-1,.,many,TGTGCCAGCAGCCAAGAGGGAGGGAATCAGCCCCAGCATTTT,CASSQEGGNQPQHF
TRBJ2-2,TRBV2,.,.,TGTGCCAGTTCCCAGGACAGCGCGAACACCGGGGAGCTGTTTTTT,CASSQDSANTGELFF
TRBJ2-5,TRBV6-5,TRBD1,many,TGTGCCAGCAGTTACCCTACCGGGACAGGGATGGAGACCCAGTACTTC,CASSYPTGTGMETQYF
TRBJ1-5,TRBV4-1,.,.,TGCGCCAGCAGCCAAGATCAAAGTAGCAATCAGCCCCAGCATTTT,CASSQDQSSNQPQHF
TRBJ1-1,TRBV28,TRBD1,few,TGTGCCAGCAGCTCGGGACAGTTCACTGAAGCTTTCTTT,CASSSGQFTEAFF
TRBJ2-2,TRBV6-1,.,.,TGTGCCAGCAGTGAAGTCACTACCAACACCGGGGAGCTGTTTTTT,CASSEVTTNTGELFF
TRBJ2-1,TRBV9,.,.,TGTGCCAGCAGCGTAGGGGTCGGGAATGAGCAGTTCTTC,CASSVGVGNEQFF
TRBJ1-6,TRBV6-5,.,few,TGTGCCAGCAGTTTACAGGGTGTGCGGCCTAATTCACCCCTCCACTTT,CASSLQGVRPNSPLHF
TRBJ2-7,TRBV20-1,.,.,TGCAGCTGCTCCCCCGGGACTCCGGGGAGCGAGCAGTACTTC,CSCSPGTPGSEQYF
TRBJ2-7,TRBV20-1,TRBD2,.,TGCAGTGCTATCGGGACTAGCGGGAGCTACGAGCAGTACTTC,CSAIGTSGSYEQYF
TRBJ1-1,TRBV6-5,.,few,TGTGCCAGCAGTTACCCGGCGGGGTTGAACACTGAAGCTTTCTTT,CASSYPAGLNTEAFF